This T cell receptor (beta chain) was retrieved from a study of shared clonotypes between healthy human individuals. It was CD45RO-negative cells, positively selected for CCR7, that made up naive CD8 cells, with terminally differentiated effector memory CD45RA+ cells excluded. The table came from immunoSEQ multiplex PCR; TCRdb's copy has only in-frame clones and leaves some out. Of approximately 2,000,000 clones in the sample, 80% to 95% were seen once. Comment on this clone: The antigen is undetermined.

Germline values: CDR1 SQVTM, CDR2 ANQGSEA. The CDR3 totals 12 residues. Trimming at V came to 7 bases and at J to 1 base, leaving 4 bases not matched to a gene. Study observations and caveats: Few donors limited the genetic and exposure-history diversity represented.

The V call is TRBV29-1, the J call TRBJ2-7, with 7 bases identical to TRBD1. This sequence was found in a man younger than 30 in good health. Some clones in this sample may be carry-over from other donors' samples. Sample: naive CD8+ T cells from PBMCs. The CDR3 reads CSATGSSYEQYF. The CDR3 nucleotides read TGCAGCGCGACAGGGTCGTCCTACGAGCAGTACTTC.